This T cell receptor beta chain was recovered during a study of cytomegalovirus exposure and HLA in healthy donors. Whole-study findings and limits: Clonal expansion was found to be greater in HLA-associated TCR beta chains than in equally common others in a later analysis. Roughly uniform depth of sequencing across donors was assumed in presence/absence analyses.

The CDR3 totals 13 residues. Germline CDR1 is MNHEY and CDR2 is SVGAGI. V was shortened by 2 bases and J by 6 bases, with 8 bases between the two germline ends. On this clone itself: What it binds is not known. This sample includes further DNA sequences coding for the same CDR3.

The study ran its PCR with 60 Vbeta and 13 Jbeta primers. Clones were sequenced by immunoSEQ multiplex PCR, and TCRdb holds only the in-frame ones, with some missing. The data hold roughly 180,000 clones, with approximately 79% observed a single time. The sequence was collected from a man in his forties or fifties in good health and CMV-seropositive. V gene TRBV6-5 combines with J gene TRBJ1-5, with D tentatively TRBD1 (5 bases). Material: PBMCs. CDR3 loop: CASSYGGGQPQHF. DNA of the CDR3: TGTGCCAGCAGTTACGGGGGGGGTCAGCCCCAGCATTTT.